These T cell receptor beta chains were read from a single sample in a study of T cell responses to AZD1222 COVID-19 vaccine. The assay was immunoSEQ multiplex PCR, and TCRdb's table has in-frame clones only and misses some. The sample shows roughly 120,000 clones, 70% to 90% of them seen only once. The material was peripheral blood, obtained on day 0 of AZD1222 vaccination. The source of these receptors is an adult in good health. Each CDR3 is given with its conserved first and last residue. D genes are given only for firm matches. Clone size is not always given. Where it is, it says once, few, many or a class for expanded clones.

v_gene: TRBV29-1
abundance: once
j_gene: TRBJ2-1
d_gene: .
CDR3nt: TGCAGCGTTGAAGGAGAGAACTACAATGAGCAGTTCTTC
CDR3aa: CSVEGENYNEQFF

v_gene: TRBV29-1
abundance: .
j_gene: TRBJ2-1
d_gene: TRBD2
CDR3nt: TGCAGCGCCTTAGCGGGGCTAGGTGAGCAGTTCTTC
CDR3aa: CSALAGLGEQFF

v_gene: TRBV6-2/TRBV6-3
abundance: .
j_gene: TRBJ2-2
d_gene: TRBD1
CDR3nt: TGTGCCAGCAGTTACTCGGGGACAGATGCCGGGGAGCTGTTTTTT
CDR3aa: CASSYSGTDAGELFF

v_gene: TRBV12-3/TRBV12-4
abundance: .
j_gene: TRBJ2-2
d_gene: .
CDR3nt: TGTGCCATTAAGACTGGGTACACCGGGGAGCTGTTTTTT
CDR3aa: CAIKTGYTGELFF

v_gene: TRBV12-3/TRBV12-4
abundance: .
j_gene: TRBJ1-1
d_gene: TRBD1
CDR3nt: TGTGCCAGCACCCCACAGGGGTACACTGAAGCTTTCTTT
CDR3aa: CASTPQGYTEAFF

v_gene: TRBV7-7
abundance: once
j_gene: TRBJ2-1
d_gene: TRBD2
CDR3nt: TGTGCTAGCAGCTTAAGGCGGGAGGACTACCATGAGCAGTTCTTC
CDR3aa: CASSLRREDYHEQFF

v_gene: TRBV27
abundance: .
j_gene: TRBJ2-7
d_gene: TRBD1
CDR3nt: TGTGCCAGCAGTTCACCGGGACAGGGGGCTTTAGAGCAGTACTTC
CDR3aa: CASSSPGQGALEQYF

v_gene: TRBV7-2
abundance: .
j_gene: TRBJ2-5
d_gene: TRBD2
CDR3nt: TGTGCCAGCAGCCTAAGGGGGACTAGCGGGGGTTACCAAGAGACCCAGTACTTC
CDR3aa: CASSLRGTSGGYQETQYF

v_gene: TRBV27
abundance: .
j_gene: TRBJ2-1
d_gene: .
CDR3nt: TGTGCCAGCAGTTCCCCTCTTTTGACTCGACGCGATAACAATGAGCAGTTCTTC
CDR3aa: CASSSPLLTRRDNNEQFF

v_gene: TRBV18
abundance: .
j_gene: TRBJ2-7
d_gene: TRBD1
CDR3nt: TGTGCCAGCTCACCGGGACAGGGGGCTTACGAGCAGTACTTC
CDR3aa: CASSPGQGAYEQYF

v_gene: TRBV30
abundance: .
j_gene: TRBJ1-2
d_gene: .
CDR3nt: TGTGCCTGGGGCGAGAATATCGGCTATGGCTACACCTTC
CDR3aa: CAWGENIGYGYTF

v_gene: TRBV27
abundance: .
j_gene: TRBJ2-7
d_gene: .
CDR3nt: TGTGCCAGCAGTCCACTGAGCTGGAGCTACGAGCAGTACTTC
CDR3aa: CASSPLSWSYEQYF

v_gene: TRBV6-5
abundance: .
j_gene: TRBJ1-3
d_gene: TRBD1
CDR3nt: TGTGCCAGCAGTTACTCGACAGGGGAATCTGGAAACACCATATATTTT
CDR3aa: CASSYSTGESGNTIYF

v_gene: TRBV4-3
abundance: .
j_gene: TRBJ1-3
d_gene: .
CDR3nt: TGCGCCAGCAGCCAAGTCGCAGGCCACTCTGGAAACACCATATATTTT
CDR3aa: CASSQVAGHSGNTIYF